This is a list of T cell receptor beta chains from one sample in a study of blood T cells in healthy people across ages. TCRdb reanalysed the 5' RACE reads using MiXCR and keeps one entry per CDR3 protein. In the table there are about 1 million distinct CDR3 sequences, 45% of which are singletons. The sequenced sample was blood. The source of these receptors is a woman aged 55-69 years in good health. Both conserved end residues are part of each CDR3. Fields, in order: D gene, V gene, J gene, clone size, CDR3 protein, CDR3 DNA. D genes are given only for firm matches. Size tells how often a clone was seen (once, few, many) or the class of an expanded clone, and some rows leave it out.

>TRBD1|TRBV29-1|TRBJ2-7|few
CSVPGTGVDEQYF
TGCAGCGTTCCAGGGACAGGGGTTGACGAGCAGTACTTC
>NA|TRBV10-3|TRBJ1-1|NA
CAITDRGSTEAFF
TGTGCCATCACCGACCGGGGAAGCACTGAAGCTTTCTTT
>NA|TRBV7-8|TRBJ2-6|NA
CASSHFTGRFSGANVLTF
TGTGCCAGCAGCCATTTCACGGGCCGATTCTCTGGGGCCAACGTCCTGACTTTC
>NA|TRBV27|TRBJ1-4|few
CASSLGGLNEKLFF
TGTGCCAGCAGTTTGGGTGGACTCAATGAAAAACTGTTTTTT
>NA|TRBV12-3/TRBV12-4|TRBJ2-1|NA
CASSPYASGGGDDEQFF
TGTGCCAGCAGCCCCTATGCCTCGGGTGGAGGTGACGATGAGCAGTTCTTC
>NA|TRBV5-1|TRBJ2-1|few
CASSWNPGLRDEQFF
TGCGCCAGCAGCTGGAACCCGGGACTTAGAGATGAGCAGTTCTTC
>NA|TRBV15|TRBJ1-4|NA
CATNNRLNEKLFF
TGTGCCACCAATAACAGGTTAAATGAAAAACTGTTTTTT
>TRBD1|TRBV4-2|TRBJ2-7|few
CASSQETGTHEQYF
TGTGCCAGCAGCCAAGAGACAGGGACCCACGAGCAGTACTTC
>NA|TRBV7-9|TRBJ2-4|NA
CASSWNNIQYF
TGTGCCAGCAGCTGGAATAATATTCAGTACTTC
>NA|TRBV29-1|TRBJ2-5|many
CSVDPGPPETQYF
TGCAGCGTGGACCCGGGACCCCCGGAGACCCAGTACTTC
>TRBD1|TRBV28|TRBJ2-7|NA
CASSSPRDRADEQYF
TGTGCCAGCAGTTCCCCCCGGGACAGGGCCGACGAGCAGTACTTC
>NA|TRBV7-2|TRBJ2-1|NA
CASSLVTRRLNNYNEQFF
TGTGCCAGCAGCTTAGTAACCCGGCGCCTAAACAACTACAATGAGCAGTTCTTC
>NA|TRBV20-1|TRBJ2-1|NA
CSAEPAAVNSYNEQSF
TGCAGTGCTGAACCTGCAGCAGTCAACTCCTACAATGAGCAGTCCTTC
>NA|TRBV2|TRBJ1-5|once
CASSVLDGVGQHF
TGTGCCAGCAGTGTTTTAGATGGGGTGGGCCAGCATTTT
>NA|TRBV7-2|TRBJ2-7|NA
CASSFYGVSSYEQYF
TGTGCCAGCAGCTTTTACGGGGTCAGCTCCTACGAGCAGTACTTC
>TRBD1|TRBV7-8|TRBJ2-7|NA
CACSLSLVGQGYEQYF
TGTGCCTGCAGCCTGTCCCTGGTGGGACAGGGTTACGAGCAGTACTTC
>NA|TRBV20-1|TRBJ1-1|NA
CSARDRGANTEAFF
TGCAGTGCTAGAGATAGGGGGGCGAACACTGAAGCTTTCTTT
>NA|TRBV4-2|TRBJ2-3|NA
CASSQVGSPASDTQYF
TGTGCCAGCAGCCAAGTCGGGAGCCCTGCGTCAGATACGCAGTATTTT
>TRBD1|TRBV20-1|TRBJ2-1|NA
CSARGTVSYNEQFF
TGCAGTGCTAGGGGGACAGTATCCTACAATGAGCAGTTCTTC
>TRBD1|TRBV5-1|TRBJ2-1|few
CASSTRTGANEQFF
TGCGCCAGCAGCACCCGGACAGGGGCCAATGAGCAGTTCTTC
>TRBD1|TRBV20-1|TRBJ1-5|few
CSARQGGPNSNQPQHF
TGCAGTGCGAGGCAAGGGGGCCCTAATAGCAATCAGCCCCAGCATTTT
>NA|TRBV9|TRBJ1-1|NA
CASSVDTSSGTEAFF
TGTGCCAGCAGCGTAGATACCTCCTCGGGTACTGAAGCTTTCTTT
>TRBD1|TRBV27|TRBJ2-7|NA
CASNPVGTGGLYEQYF
TGTGCCAGCAATCCAGTAGGGACAGGGGGCTTATACGAGCAGTACTTC
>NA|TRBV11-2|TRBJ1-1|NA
CAVEAGVTEAFF
TGTGCTGTTGAGGCGGGGGTCACTGAAGCTTTCTTT
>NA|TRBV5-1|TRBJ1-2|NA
CASSFGLTNYGYTF
TGCGCCAGCAGCTTTGGGCTTACTAACTATGGCTACACCTTC